What follows describes a single T cell receptor beta chain. One entry per CDR3 protein results from TCRdb running MiXCR on the RT-PCR reads. This sample carries some 87,000 distinct CDR3 sequences, about 44% of them seen once, and the ten largest clones take 60% to 65%. The CDR3 runs to 17 residues. Germline V gene lookup returns CDR1 MNHNY and CDR2 SVGAGI (reference sequence). The J segment lost 2 bases and the V segment lost 4 bases, leaving 7 bases of the junction unmatched. This sample is drawn from a study of patients and donors after allogeneic stem cell transplantation. Specimen: blood, either unsorted or a sorted T cell fraction (not recorded which). The receptor was derived from a human donor who was either an allogeneic HSCT recipient or a stem cell or donor lymphocyte infusion donor (not recorded which). It is not recorded whose cells these are; they may come from a transplant donor. The chain recombines TRBV6-6 with TRBJ1-5; 11 bases agree with TRBD1. CDR3 protein: CASSFPRGQGGNQPQHF. The CDR3 coding sequence is TGTGCCAGCAGTTTTCCGAGGGGACAGGGGGGCAATCAGCCCCAGCATTTT.